This TCR beta chain stems from a study of blood T cell repertoires in COVID-19. Here immunoSEQ multiplex PCR was the method, and the copy in TCRdb shows in-frame clones only, minus some. Here the sample spans approximately 50,000 clones, around 85% being singletons. The germline CDR1 and CDR2 sequences are ENHRY and SYGVKD. The CDR3 is made up of 14 amino acids. Trimming took off 6 bases at V and 5 bases at J, with 16 bases between the two ends. The chain links TRBV10-3 to TRBJ1-1; tentative D call: TRBD1 (6 bases). Sequenced sample: peripheral blood. This receptor was taken from a woman of 80 years or more with COVID-19, enrolled during active disease. CDR3 protein: CAIRSVQGETEAFF. As DNA, the CDR3 is TGTGCCATCAGATCAGTACAGGGCGAAACTGAAGCTTTCTTT.